The T cell receptor (beta chain) under discussion was sequenced for a study of T cells in narcolepsy. Produced via immunoSEQ multiplex PCR; TCRdb's table is partial and in-frame only. Of under 35,000 clones listed, more than 70% are singletons. The CDR3 runs 15 residues. V dropped 7 bases and J dropped 6; count of bases not matched to a gene: 12. Germline assignment: CDR1 LNHDA and CDR2 SQIVND (reference sequence). Study results and caveats: Healthy controls reportedly lacked the autoreactive clonotypes serially found in patients' blood. Autoreactive HCRT-specific and TRIB2-specific clonotypes were marked in same-patient CSF-versus-blood CD4+ comparisons.

Only one count was recorded for this clone. Its antigen is as yet unknown. V gene TRBV19 combines with J gene TRBJ1-2; 9 bases agree with TRBD1. The source material was memory (CD45RA-) CD4+ T cells from blood. The sequence was collected from a human donor in good health. CDR3 in DNA: TGTGCCAGTACCCTGACCTCACAGGGGGCCCATGGCTACACCTTC. It translates to CASTLTSQGAHGYTF. The full variable domain, with the rest looked up from reference TRBV19 and TRBJ1-2, is DGGITQSPKYLFRKEGQNVTLSCEQNLNHDAMYWYRQDPGQGLRLIYYSQIVNDFQKGDIAEGYSVSREKKESFPLTVTSAQKNPTAFYLCASTLTSQGAHGYTFGSGTRLTVV.